This T cell receptor beta chain was documented in a study of cytomegalovirus exposure and HLA in healthy donors. The CDR3 spans 17 residues. Germline CDR1 reads LNHDA; CDR2 reads SQIVND (reference sequence). The V segment lost 1 base and the J segment 1 base; nucleotides outside the gene matches: 4. With respect to this clone: What it binds is not known.

Study findings and constraints: Later on, analysis showed that most CMV-associated TCR beta chains appeared to be HLA-restricted. About 87% or about 30% of the time was how often most TCR beta V segments were productive, according to an earlier analysis.

Researchers ran the PCR with 60 Vbeta and 13 Jbeta primers. Generated by immunoSEQ multiplex PCR, the TCRdb table keeps only in-frame clones and is missing some. The table includes 150,000 to 200,000 clones, more than 60% detected once. The receptor was isolated from a human donor in good health. The specimen sequenced was PBMCs. This chain connects TRBV19 to TRBJ2-6; TRBD1 aligns across 7 bases. This CDR3 reads CASSIAQGVSGANVLTF. The CDR3 bases are TGTGCCAGTAGTATAGCCCAGGGGGTATCTGGGGCCAACGTCCTGACTTTC.